This TCR beta chain was identified during a study of T cell responses to AZD1222 COVID-19 vaccine. Overall study results and limits: Donor demographics were predominantly white British with a female majority; clonal diversity may be underestimated.

The V and J ends lost 3 bases and 4 bases respectively, with 7 bases between them. CDR1 is SGHKS, CDR2 YYEKEE, per germline (reference sequence). The CDR3 length is 13 residues. The protocol was immunoSEQ multiplex PCR, while the TCRdb copy is restricted to in-frame clones and leaves out a portion. The table includes about 200,000 clones, approximately 93% detected once. On this clone: Its matching antigen is unknown.

Sequences were derived from peripheral blood, sampled 28 days after the second AZD1222 dose. The TCR sequence derives from an adult who received the AZD1222 COVID-19 vaccine. The chain uses TRBV5-5 and TRBJ2-2; D call uncertain. CDR3 coding DNA: TGTGCCAGCAGCTGGACGGCCACCGGGGAGCTGTTTTTT. Protein: CASSWTATGELFF.